Below, 26 T cell receptor beta chains from the same sample are listed, as sequenced in a study of blood T cells in healthy people across ages. Together with a sample-barcoded 5' primer, a J-beta primer mix was included in a second PCR lasting roughly 6 to 12 cycles. TCRdb ran MiXCR on the 5' RACE reads and lists one entry per CDR3 protein. This repertoire shows about 1,800,000 distinct CDR3 sequences, 28% found once; its top ten account for 7.7%. Sequenced: blood. The receptors were gathered from a woman aged 30 to 39 in good health.

This clonotype has only one observation. The rearrangement joins TRBV7-9 to TRBJ2-3; tentatively, D is TRBD1 or TRBD2 (5 bases each). Trimming left V 6 bases short and J 6 bases short, with 10 bases between. The CDR3 totals 12 residues. Germline V gene lookup returns CDR1 SEHNR and CDR2 FQNEAQ (reference sequence). The DNA for the CDR3 is TGTGCCAGCAGGCCCTGGGGGGATACGCAGTATTTT. It yields the protein CASRPWGDTQYF.

This chain joins TRBV5-1 and TRBJ1-2, with 11 bases aligning to TRBD1. The germline V gene encodes CDR1 SGHRS and CDR2 YFSETQ. The CDR3 has 16 amino acids. The trim removed 0 bases at V and 4 bases at J, leaving 5 bases unmatched. DNA for the CDR3: TGCGCCAGCAGCTTGGACCTCGGACAGGGGGCCTATGGCTACACCTTC. Its translation is CASSLDLGQGAYGYTF.

As to this clonotype: Given a much more abundant clone one base away, this may be a read error. This chain connects TRBV7-2 to TRBJ2-3; 8 positions match TRBD1. The CDR3 is 13 residues long. Germline CDR1 reads SGHTA; CDR2 reads FQGNSA. The ends lost 5 bases at V and 5 bases at J; junction bases unmatched: 3. This CDR3 is CASSPDREDTQYF. CDR3 nucleotide sequence: TGTGCCAGCAGCCCGGACAGGGAAGATACGCAGTATTTT.

This clonotype was counted at least ten times. The rearrangement uses TRBV7-2 and TRBJ1-2; the D is unclear. The CDR3 has 15 amino acids. Trimming shortened V by 0 bases and J by 6 bases, and 14 bases separated the two germline ends. CDR1 is SGHTA, CDR2 FQGNSA, per germline. The CDR3 protein is CASSLAKWADNGYTF. The DNA for the CDR3 is TGTGCCAGCAGCTTAGCCAAGTGGGCTGATAATGGCTACACCTTC.

The chain's CDR3 is CSAGLAGGPGYGNEQFF. CDR3 in DNA: TGCAGCGCGGGACTAGCGGGAGGGCCCGGGTATGGCAATGAGCAGTTCTTC. This sequence joins TRBV29-1 and TRBJ2-1; 16 bases fit TRBD2. The germline V gene encodes CDR1 SQVTM and CDR2 ANQGSEA. V shed 7 bases, J shed 6 bases, and the junction held 12 bases outside the gene matches. The CDR3 consists of 17 residues.

This clonotype was counted between two and nine times. The chain uses TRBV9 and TRBJ2-2, with 7 positions matching TRBD2. V trimming: 3 bases; J trimming: 0 bases; junction bases outside the gene matches: 2. This CDR3 spans 15 amino acids. From germline, CDR1 is SGDLS and CDR2 YYNGEE. This chain's CDR3 is CASSESGTNTGELFF. DNA for the CDR3: TGTGCCAGCAGCGAGAGCGGGACGAACACCGGGGAGCTGTTTTTT.

This clonotype showed up just a few times. The rearrangement joins TRBV4-1 to TRBJ2-7; D uncertain. The CDR3 extends over 15 amino acids. V was clipped by 0 bases and J by 3 bases, with 12 bases between them. The germline gives CDR1 MGHRA, CDR2 YSYEKL. DNA of the CDR3: TGCGCCAGCAGCCAAGAAGAGTCGGGCGTCTACGAGCAGTACTTC. Its protein is CASSQEESGVYEQYF.

In its sample, this clonotype was seen a few times. The V call is TRBV29-1, the J call TRBJ1-1; D gene ambiguous. Deletions cut 1 base from V and 0 bases from J, with 9 bases between. Germline lookup yields CDR1 SQVTM and CDR2 ANQGSEA. The CDR3 loop spans 14 amino acids. The CDR3 DNA is TGCAGCGTTGAAGTCGCCAGGCTGAACACTGAAGCTTTCTTT. Protein: CSVEVARLNTEAFF.

This clonotype was detected ten times or more. The chain combines TRBV4-1 with TRBJ2-1; D could derive from TRBD1 or TRBD2 (5 bases each). The germline CDR1 and CDR2 sequences are MGHRA and YSYEKL. The CDR3 length is 15 residues. The V gene lost 3 bases and the J gene lost 9 bases, with 18 bases spanning the gap. The CDR3 loop is CASSQGPGRSREQFF. CDR3 nucleotides: TGCGCCAGCAGCCAGGGTCCGGGACGAAGCCGTGAGCAGTTCTTC.

This clonotype has more than one count but fewer than ten. The V call is TRBV12-3 or TRBV12-4, the J call TRBJ1-2; D not certain. This CDR3 comprises 14 residues. V was pared by 7 bases and J by 8 bases, with 20 bases between. The CDR3 spells CASKMTRQQYGYTF. The CDR3 nucleotides are TGTGCCAGCAAAATGACACGACAACAATACGGCTACACCTTC.

This clonotype was seen a handful of times. The genes are TRBV6-2 or TRBV6-3 and TRBJ2-1; 9 positions agree with TRBD2. CDR3 length equals 15 residues. Germline V gene sequence: CDR1 MNHEY, CDR2 SVGEGT. J lost 2 bases, V lost 6 bases, and 5 bases had no gene match. CDR3 nucleotide sequence: TGTGCCAGCAGGAGTAGCGGGAGAGCCTACAATGAGCAGTTCTTC. This encodes CASRSSGRAYNEQFF.

This clonotype has a count of ten or more. The chain is built from TRBV5-1 and TRBJ1-1, with TRBD1 matching over 7 bases. This CDR3 has 15 amino acids. The V gene end was trimmed by 0 bases and the J gene end by 1 base; junction bases not matched to a gene: 3. Germline-derived CDR1 and CDR2 are SGHRS and YFSETQ. CDR3 protein: CASSLGGTANTEAFF. DNA of the CDR3: TGCGCCAGCAGCTTGGGGGGGACAGCGAACACTGAAGCTTTCTTT.

This clonotype was counted only a few times. The chain combines TRBV6-2 or TRBV6-3 with TRBJ1-1, with 8 bases aligning to TRBD1. The germline V gene encodes CDR1 MNHEY and CDR2 SVGEGT. Trimming at V came to 0 bases and at J to 6 bases, leaving 21 bases not matched to a gene. This CDR3 region has 20 residues. The CDR3 bases are TGTGCCAGCAGTTACTCGCAGGAAGAGTCCGGGACAGGAGATAACGCTGAAGCTTTCTTT. Its translation: CASSYSQEESGTGDNAEAFF.

This clonotype was found many times. This chain uses TRBV5-1 with TRBJ2-3, with D perhaps TRBD1 (6 bases). Trimming left V 4 bases short and J 3 bases short, with 21 bases between. The CDR3 extends over 17 amino acids. CDR1 SGHRS and CDR2 YFSETQ come from the germline V gene. The CDR3 DNA is TGCGCCAGCAGCGGGGGCCGGGACACCCGCACAACAGATACGCAGTATTTT. This encodes CASSGGRDTRTTDTQYF.

This chain uses TRBV7-2 with TRBJ1-2, with D maybe TRBD1 (5 bases). Per germline, CDR1 SGHTA and CDR2 FQGNSA. The CDR3 consists of 12 residues. Trimming left V 5 bases short and J 7 bases short, with 11 bases between. In nucleotides, the CDR3 is TGTGCCAGCAGCCCGGGGGTATTTGGCTACACCTTC. Protein product: CASSPGVFGYTF.

In this sample, this clonotype turned up a few times. The J gene is TRBJ2-7, the V gene TRBV6-5; D is perhaps TRBD1 (5 bases). The CDR3 loop spans 15 amino acids. The germline gives CDR1 MNHEY, CDR2 SVGAGI. V lost 6 bases and J 2 bases, leaving 17 bases between the germline ends. Here the CDR3 reads CASSLTEKYPYEQYF. The CDR3 DNA reads as TGTGCCAGCAGCTTGACAGAAAAATACCCCTACGAGCAGTACTTC.

The chain joins TRBV6-8 to TRBJ2-7, with unresolved D. V was clipped by 5 bases and J by 2 bases, with 19 bases between them. The CDR3 consists of 16 residues. Germline CDR1 MNHGY, CDR2 SAAAGT. The CDR3, as DNA: TGTGCCAGCAGTACTCTCCCCCCGGGTCAGGCCTACGAGCAGTACTTC. Encoded protein: CASSTLPPGQAYEQYF.

This rearrangement joins TRBV15 to TRBJ2-2, with 9 bases matching TRBD1. CDR3 length: 15 residues. From germline, CDR1 is LNHNV and CDR2 YYDKDF (reference sequence). Unmatched junction bases numbered 10, after V lost 8 bases and J lost 6 bases. The CDR3 sequence is CATQGDRDFSGELFF. The CDR3 DNA sequence: TGTGCCACCCAAGGGGACAGGGACTTCTCCGGGGAGCTGTTTTTT.

This clonotype occurred a few times. The chain couples TRBV15 to TRBJ1-6, with a possible D match to TRBD1 (5 bases). The V end lost 8 bases, the J end lost 9 bases, and 14 bases lay between the germline ends. The V gene's germline CDR1 is LNHNV and CDR2 YYDKDF (reference sequence). The CDR3 covers 13 residues. CDR3 sequence reads: CATAGTESSPLHF. The CDR3 DNA reads as TGTGCCACCGCCGGGACGGAAAGTTCACCCCTCCACTTT. Full variable domain (outside the CDR3, taken from reference TRBV15 and TRBJ1-6): DAMVIQNPRYQVTQFGKPVTLSCSQTLNHNVMYWYQQKSSQAPKLLFHYYDKDFNNEADTPDNFQSRRPNTSFCFLDIRSPGLGDTAMYLCATAGTESSPLHFGNGTRLTVT.

Comment on this clonotype: Given a much more abundant clone one base away, this may be a read error. This chain connects TRBV30 to TRBJ2-6, with D perhaps TRBD1 or TRBD2 (6 bases each). Germline CDR1 is GTSNPN and CDR2 is SVGIG (reference sequence). This CDR3 spans 15 amino acids. This chain's CDR3 is CAWSETGPGANVRTF. CDR3 bases: TGTGCCTGGAGTGAAACAGGGCCGGGGGCCAACGTCCGGACTTTC.

The V gene is TRBV4-3, the J gene TRBJ2-3, with D tentatively TRBD2 (6 bases). V lost 3 bases, J lost 2 bases, and 12 bases lay in between. The CDR3 totals 15 residues. Germline V gene data show CDR1 as LGHNA and CDR2 as YSLEER. DNA of the CDR3: TGCGCCAGCAGCCAGGACTCTAGCGACACAGATACGCAGTATTTT. It translates to CASSQDSSDTDTQYF.

This clonotype was counted between two and nine times. V is TRBV5-1 and J is TRBJ1-2; D may be TRBD1 (5 bases). V was cut by 3 bases and J by 6 bases, with 12 bases left in between. The CDR3 consists of 13 residues. The germline CDR1 and CDR2 sequences are SGHRS and YFSETQ. The CDR3 loop is CASSSTVLDGYTF. CDR3 in DNA: TGCGCCAGCAGCTCGACAGTATTGGATGGCTACACCTTC.

Note on this clonotype: This may be a read error: a much more frequent sequence differs by one nucleotide. The rearrangement uses TRBV29-1 and TRBJ2-1, with 11 nucleotides matching TRBD2. The V gene's germline CDR1 is SQVTM and CDR2 ANQGSEA. CDR3 length: 14 residues. The CDR3 loop reads CGGVSGRAEVEQFF. CDR3 sequence (DNA): TGCGGCGGGGTTAGCGGGAGGGCCGAGGTTGAGCAGTTCTTC.

This clonotype has just a few counts. The chain has TRBV5-5 and TRBJ1-5, with TRBD1 identical over 8 bases. V lost 0 bases to trimming and J lost 6 bases; unmatched junction nucleotides: 5. The CDR3 has 15 amino acids. Germline V lookup: CDR1 SGHKS, CDR2 YYEKEE (reference sequence). CDR3 amino acids: CASSLVQGAGQPQHF. CDR3 in DNA: TGTGCCAGCAGCTTGGTGCAGGGGGCTGGTCAGCCCCAGCATTTT.

This clonotype was seen a handful of times. CDR3 region: CASSQNQSPLHF. In DNA form, the CDR3 reads TGTGCCAGCAGCCAGAACCAATCACCCCTCCACTTT. V usage is TRBV28 and J usage is TRBJ1-6; no definite D call. Deletions cut 6 bases from V and 10 bases from J, with 10 bases between. CDR3 length equals 12 residues. Germline V gene data show CDR1 as MDHEN and CDR2 as SYDVKM.

The chain has TRBV9 and TRBJ2-2; 10 nucleotides match TRBD1. The V and J ends lost 2 bases and 7 bases, in that order; junction bases with no gene match: 8. The CDR3 consists of 16 residues. The germline V gene encodes CDR1 SGDLS and CDR2 YYNGEE. CDR3: CASSVTGTGVGGELFF. The CDR3 region has the DNA TGTGCCAGCAGCGTCACCGGGACAGGGGTCGGCGGGGAGCTGTTTTTT.